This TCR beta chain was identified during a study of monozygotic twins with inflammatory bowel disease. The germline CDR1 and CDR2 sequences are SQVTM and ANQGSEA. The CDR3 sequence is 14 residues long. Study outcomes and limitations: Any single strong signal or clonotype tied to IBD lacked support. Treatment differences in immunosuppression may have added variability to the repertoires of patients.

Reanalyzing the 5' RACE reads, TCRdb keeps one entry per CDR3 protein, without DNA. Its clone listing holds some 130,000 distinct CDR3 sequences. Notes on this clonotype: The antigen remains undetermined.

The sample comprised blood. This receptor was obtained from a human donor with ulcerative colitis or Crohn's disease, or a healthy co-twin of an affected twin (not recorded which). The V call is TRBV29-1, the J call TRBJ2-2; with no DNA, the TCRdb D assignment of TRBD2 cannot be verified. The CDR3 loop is CSVERRGDTGELFF.